This T cell receptor beta chain appears in the sequencing data of a study of cytomegalovirus exposure and HLA in healthy donors. Study overall: Earlier work reported 100 million or so unique TCR beta sequences from approximately 180 million T cells.

The study, taken as a whole, reports: Several of the most significant clusters appeared linked to common viral pathogens, based on a later analysis.

Vbeta (60) and Jbeta (13) primers were used in the PCR. Measured with immunoSEQ multiplex PCR; TCRdb has only the in-frame clones, and not every one. Altogether around 100,000 clones are present, around three quarters being singletons, with the ten largest covering approximately 4.2%. A remark on this clone: What it binds is not known.

V was pared by 7 bases and J by 8 bases, with 15 bases between. The germline CDR1 and CDR2 sequences are MNHEY and SVGAGI. The CDR3 covers 14 residues. This TCR came from a female donor in good health and CMV-seropositive. Sequenced input: PBMCs. The gene calls are TRBV6-5 and TRBJ1-6; D is undetermined. The CDR3 region has the DNA TGTGCCAGCACCAAGCGGCCACCATATTCACCCCTCCACTTT. Translating gives CASTKRPPYSPLHF.